The rows below give T cell receptor beta chains drawn from one sample of a study of T cells after yellow fever vaccination. TCRdb reprocessed the 5' RACE reads with MiXCR, giving one entry per CDR3 protein. The table has approximately 550,000 distinct CDR3 sequences, approximately 12% seen once. The sequencing used PBMCs, collected on the day of the yellow fever booster vaccination. These receptors were taken from a young man who received the YFV17D yellow fever vaccine. Each CDR3 is given with its conserved first and last residue. Fields, in order: clone size, J gene, V gene, D gene, CDR3 protein, CDR3 DNA. A D gene is named only where the DNA matches it firmly. Rows may omit the clone size; those that give it use once, few, many or a size class.

few,TRBJ2-7,TRBV20-1,TRBD2,CSAKRGAGVNEQYF,TGCAGTGCCAAACGGGGAGCGGGAGTCAACGAGCAGTACTTC
.,TRBJ2-7,TRBV20-1,.,CSARQLGQGSSASGRGSYEQYF,TGCAGTGCCAGACAGTTGGGACAGGGATCGTCGGCTAGCGGGAGAGGTTCCTACGAGCAGTACTTC
few,TRBJ2-6,TRBV23-1,TRBD2,CASSQPKGTSRSGANVLTF,TGCGCCAGCAGTCAACCCAAGGGGACTAGCAGGTCTGGGGCCAACGTCCTGACTTTC
.,TRBJ2-5,TRBV9,.,CASSVEEGGTQYF,TGTGCCAGCAGCGTAGAGGAAGGGGGGACCCAGTACTTC
.,TRBJ2-2,TRBV24-1,TRBD2,CATSGGLAVHTGELFF,TGTGCCACCAGTGGTGGTCTAGCGGTTCACACCGGGGAGCTGTTTTTT
.,TRBJ1-3,TRBV30,.,CAWDWGGSGNTIYF,TGTGCCTGGGACTGGGGGGGATCTGGAAACACCATATATTTT
.,TRBJ1-4,TRBV19,.,CASSIPRQGREKLFF,TGTGCCAGTAGTATACCCAGGCAGGGACGCGAAAAACTGTTTTTT
few,TRBJ2-4,TRBV12-3/TRBV12-4,TRBD2,CASSKPGGMKNIQYF,TGTGCCAGCAGTAAGCCGGGAGGGATGAAAAACATTCAGTACTTC
.,TRBJ1-1,TRBV29-1,.,CSVEGGLNTEAFF,TGCAGCGTTGAAGGAGGTCTGAACACTGAAGCTTTCTTT
few,TRBJ2-1,TRBV6-4,TRBD2,CASSVASGSGNEQFF,TGTGCCAGCAGTGTTGCTAGCGGGAGCGGGAATGAGCAGTTCTTC
few,TRBJ1-5,TRBV15,.,CATSWQDNQPQHF,TGTGCCACCAGCTGGCAGGACAATCAGCCCCAGCATTTT
few,TRBJ2-1,TRBV10-3,.,CAIRGDLSYNEQFF,TGTGCCATCAGGGGGGACTTATCGTACAATGAGCAGTTCTTC
.,TRBJ1-5,TRBV20-1,.,CSASPGQSINQPQHF,TGCAGTGCTAGTCCGGGACAAAGTATCAATCAGCCCCAGCATTTT
.,TRBJ1-2,TRBV30,.,CACSRPRVIYGYTF,TGTGCCTGTTCCCGACCGCGGGTGATCTATGGCTACACCTTC
few,TRBJ2-2,TRBV11-2,.,CASSLITVSGSVTGELFF,TGTGCCAGCAGCTTAATCACGGTCTCCGGATCGGTCACCGGGGAGCTGTTTTTT
.,TRBJ1-5,TRBV12-3/TRBV12-4,.,CASSGPGGPQHF,TGTGCCAGCAGTGGGCCAGGTGGGCCCCAGCATTTT
.,TRBJ2-6,TRBV18,.,CASSPTTASGANVLTF,TGTGCCAGCTCACCAACGACAGCCTCTGGGGCCAACGTCCTGACTTTC
.,TRBJ2-7,TRBV14,.,CASSQDRGRFQYF,TGTGCCAGCAGCCAAGATCGCGGGCGGTTTCAGTACTTC
.,TRBJ2-5,TRBV5-1,.,CASSKRHRDQETQYF,TGCGCCAGCAGCAAGCGCCACAGGGACCAAGAGACCCAGTACTTC
.,TRBJ2-3,TRBV19,.,CASRGVADTQYF,TGTGCCAGTAGAGGGGTCGCAGATACGCAGTATTTT
few,TRBJ2-7,TRBV29-1,.,CSVYRLAGGGEQYF,TGCAGCGTTTATCGACTAGCAGGGGGGGGCGAGCAGTACTTC
few,TRBJ2-1,TRBV5-1,TRBD1,CASSLEGQEYPYNEQFF,TGCGCCAGCAGCTTGGAGGGACAGGAGTATCCCTACAATGAGCAGTTCTTC
few,TRBJ2-2,TRBV9,TRBD2,CASSPPTTGTSDGELFF,TGTGCCAGCAGCCCCCCCACCACCGGGACTAGCGACGGGGAGCTGTTTTTT
.,TRBJ2-1,TRBV7-2,.,CASESTPYNEQFF,TGTGCCAGCGAGAGCACCCCCTACAATGAGCAGTTCTTC
.,TRBJ2-2,TRBV6-4,TRBD2,CASSGGRSGELFF,TGTGCCAGCAGTGGCGGGAGAAGCGGGGAGCTGTTTTTT
many,TRBJ1-1,TRBV12-3/TRBV12-4,TRBD1,CASRGQVRMNTEAFF,TGTGCCAGCAGGGGACAGGTCAGAATGAACACTGAAGCTTTCTTT
many,TRBJ2-1,TRBV24-1,.,CATSADYKNNEQFF,TGTGCCACCAGTGCAGACTACAAGAACAATGAGCAGTTCTTC
.,TRBJ2-2,TRBV12-3/TRBV12-4,.,CASSLSGTPFGELFF,TGTGCCAGCAGTTTGTCCGGGACGCCCTTCGGGGAGCTGTTTTTT
few,TRBJ2-1,TRBV4-3,TRBD2,CASSQSTSGSLNEQFF,TGCGCCAGCAGCCAATCGACTAGCGGGAGTCTCAATGAGCAGTTCTTC
.,TRBJ2-1,TRBV3-1,.,CASSQGTGTRSNEQFF,TGTGCCAGCAGCCAAGGGACCGGGACCAGGTCAAATGAGCAGTTCTTC
few,TRBJ2-7,TRBV27,.,CASLSFVTYEQYF,TGTGCCAGCCTGAGCTTTGTGACGTACGAGCAGTACTTC
.,TRBJ2-5,TRBV10-3,.,CAISPGGGGQETQYF,TGTGCCATCAGCCCAGGGGGAGGCGGGCAAGAGACCCAGTACTTC
.,TRBJ2-7,TRBV25-1,.,CATADRGGNRYEQYF,TGTGCCACCGCTGACCGAGGGGGGAACCGCTACGAGCAGTACTTC
few,TRBJ2-5,TRBV6-5,TRBD2,CASTSKGTSGETQYF,TGTGCCAGCACTTCTAAAGGGACTAGCGGGGAGACCCAGTACTTC
few,TRBJ2-7,TRBV7-2,.,CASSLMPSHEQYF,TGTGCCAGCAGCCTCATGCCTTCCCACGAGCAGTACTTC
.,TRBJ2-7,TRBV6-5,.,CASSYEQGVYEQYF,TGTGCCAGCAGTTACGAACAGGGTGTCTACGAGCAGTACTTC
.,TRBJ2-1,TRBV27,TRBD1,CASTGTGGFWRGGSYNEQFF,TGTGCCTCGACTGGGACAGGGGGGTTCTGGCGGGGGGGCTCCTACAATGAGCAGTTCTTC
few,TRBJ2-2,TRBV7-9,.,CASSASGSAGELFF,TGTGCCAGCAGCGCGAGCGGGTCTGCCGGGGAGCTGTTTTTT
.,TRBJ2-1,TRBV7-2,TRBD2,CASSSRAGGPYNEQFF,TGTGCCAGCAGCTCTCGAGCGGGAGGGCCTTACAATGAGCAGTTCTTC
.,TRBJ1-5,TRBV4-2,.,CASSQEPDRSSQPQHF,TGTGCCAGCAGCCAAGAGCCGGACAGATCATCTCAGCCCCAGCATTTT
.,TRBJ2-5,TRBV20-1,.,CSATRRPGETQYF,TGCAGTGCTACTAGACGTCCGGGAGAGACCCAGTACTTC
few,TRBJ1-1,TRBV6-5,TRBD1,CASSYSRTGNTEAFF,TGTGCCAGCAGTTACTCCCGGACAGGGAACACTGAAGCTTTCTTT
few,TRBJ2-2,TRBV29-1,TRBD1,CSVLGQGNTGELFF,TGCAGCGTTCTGGGACAGGGGAACACCGGGGAGCTGTTTTTT
few,TRBJ2-7,TRBV7-2,.,CASSSSGWRAGEQYF,TGTGCCAGCAGCTCCTCTGGTTGGAGGGCCGGCGAGCAGTACTTC
.,TRBJ1-1,TRBV20-1,.,CSAPRGGNTEAFF,TGCAGTGCCCCTCGAGGGGGGAACACTGAAGCTTTCTTT
few,TRBJ2-7,TRBV14,.,CASSQKRDYEQYF,TGTGCCAGCAGCCAAAAGAGGGACTACGAGCAGTACTTC
many,TRBJ2-7,TRBV9,.,CASSQTPGSYEQYF,TGTGCCAGCAGCCAAACCCCAGGGTCCTACGAGCAGTACTTC
.,TRBJ2-2,TRBV7-2,TRBD2,CASSPGAGLARAGELFF,TGTGCCAGCAGCCCAGGGGCAGGACTAGCTCGGGCCGGGGAGCTGTTTTTT
few,TRBJ2-6,TRBV2,.,CAIIFGANVLTF,TGTGCCATAATCTTCGGGGCCAACGTCCTGACTTTC